Detailed here is one TCR beta chain. Its antigen is unidentified. These data originate in a study of T cell responses to AZD1222 COVID-19 vaccine. Findings of the study overall: Most donors were white British and more were female, and clonal diversity was possibly underestimated. Just six people given AZD1222 tested seropositive at baseline. Nearly half of spike-specific TCRs reportedly target variant regions that are unmutated in the B.1.351 and B.1.1.7 variants.

Second-dose groups at about 4 or about 12 weeks were pooled. V shed 1 base, J shed 8 bases, and the junction held 5 bases outside the gene matches. Germline assignment: CDR1 SGHRS and CDR2 YFSETQ. CDR3 length equals 15 residues. Sequencing used immunoSEQ multiplex PCR; TCRdb keeps in-frame clones, though not all of them. The sample includes some 190,000 clones, nearly 95% seen only once; the top ten take approximately 1.9%. Sequenced material: peripheral blood, taken 28 days after the second AZD1222 dose. The rearrangement links TRBV5-1 to TRBJ1-6, with 8 bases identical to TRBD1. The clonotype was recovered from an adult who received the AZD1222 COVID-19 vaccine. The chain's CDR3 is CASSLSGQGYSPLHF. The CDR3 nucleotides are TGCGCCAGCAGCTTGTCCGGACAGGGTTATTCACCCCTCCACTTT.